The 8 T cell receptor beta chains below come from one sample, sequenced in a study of OX40 agonist ivuxolimab in advanced cancers. TCRdb's table, derived via immunoSEQ multiplex PCR, lists solely in-frame clones and lacks some. The sample yields more than 60,000 clones, roughly 87% seen once. The input for sequencing was CD4+ or CD8+ T cells sorted from blood, taken in a trial of the OX40 agonist ivuxolimab. The receptors derive from an adult with an advanced solid tumor such as melanoma, head and neck, liver or kidney cancer.

The chain links TRBV4-1 to TRBJ2-7, with D possibly TRBD1 on 6 matching bases. In germline, CDR1 is MGHRA, CDR2 YSYEKL. This CDR3 has 15 residues. Trimming cost V 1 base and J 3 bases, with 13 bases left between them. CDR3 amino acids: CASSQAGTYDYEQYF. The CDR3, as DNA: TGCGCCAGCAGCCAAGCCGGGACATATGACTACGAGCAGTACTTC.

The CDR3 protein is CASSSQGSTEAFF. The CDR3 bases are TGCGCCAGCAGCTCACAGGGTAGCACTGAAGCTTTCTTT. The chain links TRBV5-1 to TRBJ1-1; D possibly corresponds to TRBD1 (6 bases). The CDR3 is 13 amino acids. Germline CDR1 reads SGHRS; CDR2 reads YFSETQ. V was pared by 3 bases and J by 4 bases, with 10 bases between.

The chain combines TRBV19 with TRBJ2-1, with 14 bases identical to TRBD2. Germline lookup yields CDR1 LNHDA and CDR2 SQIVND (reference sequence). The length of the CDR3 is 16 residues. After removal of 3 bases from V and 8 bases from J, the junction contained 6 bases not matched to a gene. CDR3 amino acids: CASSMGGTSGSHEQFF. The CDR3, as DNA: TGTGCCAGTAGTATGGGAGGGACTAGCGGGAGTCATGAGCAGTTCTTC.

CDR3 DNA sequence: TGTGCCAGCAGCGCGGGACAGCGCACAGATACGCAGTATTTT. Its protein is CASSAGQRTDTQYF. The chain uses TRBV9 and TRBJ2-3; 7 bases are a match to TRBD1. The CDR3 is 14 residues long. With 3 bases clipped from V and 1 base from J, the junction kept 2 bases outside the gene matches. Germline V gene data show CDR1 as SGDLS and CDR2 as YYNGEE.

This chain links TRBV10-3 with TRBJ2-2; 7 bases match TRBD1. Trimming removed 2 bases from V and 7 bases from J; junction bases left unmatched: 4. The CDR3 loop spans 14 amino acids. CDR1 and CDR2 from the germline V gene are ENHRY and SYGVKD. DNA for the CDR3: TGTGCCATCAGTGAGGACAGGGAGATCGGGGAGCTGTTTTTT. Protein sequence: CAISEDREIGELFF.

The chain uses TRBV27 and TRBJ2-7; a weak D match, TRBD2 (5 bases). Germline V gives CDR1 MNHEY, CDR2 SMNVEV (reference sequence). The CDR3 loop spans 14 amino acids. The ends were cut back, 3 bases at V and 5 bases at J, with 14 bases in the middle. The CDR3 region is CASSFLGFGDEQYF. In DNA, the CDR3 is TGTGCCAGCAGTTTTCTGGGGTTCGGGGACGAGCAGTACTTC.

The gene calls are TRBV29-1 and TRBJ2-3, with 9 bases matching TRBD2. Germline V gene data show CDR1 as SQVTM and CDR2 as ANQGSEA. The ends lost 6 bases at V and 2 bases at J; junction bases unmatched: 9. There are 15 residues in the CDR3. CDR3 bases: TGCAGCGTCACCGGGACTAGCAGTTTCACAGATACGCAGTATTTT. Translated: CSVTGTSSFTDTQYF.

The chain carries TRBV19 and TRBJ2-5; D uncertain. CDR3 length: 14 amino acids. Looked up from germline, CDR1 is LNHDA and CDR2 is SQIVND (reference sequence). Trimming left V 3 bases short and J 5 bases short, with 13 bases between. CDR3 DNA sequence: TGTGCCAGTAGTATTAGTCGGATAAGGGAGACCCAGTACTTC. Its protein product is CASSISRIRETQYF.